What follows is one T cell receptor (beta chain) and its context. Its antigen remains unknown. Unique molecular identifiers were used to barcode this TCRbeta library. One entry per CDR3 protein results from TCRdb running MiXCR on the PCR reads. Of approximately 120,000 distinct CDR3 sequences listed, 9.5% to 10% are singletons. The CDR3 consists of 13 residues. The germline gives CDR1 SQVTM, CDR2 ANQGSEA. Germline trimming cut 4 bases from V and 2 bases from J; bases unmatched to any gene: 3. The sample belongs to a study of T-cell reconstitution after alpha-beta-depleted transplantation in children. Notes on the study in general: Alpha-beta T cells present about two months after transplant were reported to originate from several hundred expanded graft clones.

Sequences were derived from PBMCs, mostly from graft donor cells, sampled 180 days after TCRalphabeta/CD19-depleted stem cell transplant. This sequence was found in a girl under three years old who had a stem cell transplant for combined immunodeficiency, so the T cells may come from the graft donor. J is TRBJ2-5 and V is TRBV29-1; 8 bases are shared with TRBD2. CDR3 sequence reads: CSVAPGGQETQYF. The CDR3 DNA reads as TGCAGCGTTGCCCCGGGGGGGCAAGAGACCCAGTACTTC.